Sequencing of this TCR beta chain was carried out in a study of cytomegalovirus exposure and HLA in healthy donors (dated by TCRdb to the late 2010s). Regarding the complete study: In an earlier analysis of 550 to 750 of the donors, less than 350 Gb of sequence data and approximately 120 million unique TCR beta sequences from 150 million to 200 million T cells were reported. Approximately 310 gigabases of sequencing data and tens of millions of unique TCR sequences were included in an early release covering roughly 600 HLA-typed donors. Several DR-DQ haplotypes were treated as single units for association and clustering because of strong linkage in the cohort. Donor age, sex, ethnicity and CMV serostatus were compiled together with the repertoire data. Rather than drawing on any new phenotypic data, the later analysis identified candidate immune exposures from TCR beta sequences and the way those sequences occurred across donors. Along with the approximately 600-subject first cohort, a separate validation cohort of some 130 different subjects was used. Among the approximately 430 genotyped donors, approximately 77% belonged to the genetic ancestry cluster associated with self-reported Caucasian donors. A later analysis re-analyzed previously published TCR beta repertoires from about 730 donors and added high-resolution HLA genotyping to study TCR occurrence patterns. Class I and class II HLA loci were covered by the typing at four-digit resolution. Across some 400 genotyped donors of the cohort, an average of 235,054 unique TCR beta nucleotide sequences per donor were sequenced, and approximately 17% of those sequences were non-productive. In a later genetic analysis, genome-wide SNP genotypes for about 55% of the roughly 700 donors were used, and that subset was treated as a discovery cohort. Using immunosequencing, the study profiled T cell repertoires from 550 to 750 subjects and related those repertoires to cytomegalovirus serostatus. All discovery cohort repertoires had been generated on a single sequencing platform. Typing coverage varied by locus: roughly 620-640 donors for A, B, C, DRB1 and DQB1; 500 to 550 for DQA1; nearly 610 for DPA1; fewer than 480 for DPB1. The aim of the study was to test whether cataloging public T cell receptors could identify signatures of past pathogen exposure. The study combined high-throughput TCR immunosequencing, statistical association of individual TCRs with disease status, and machine learning to predict cytomegalovirus infection status. An earlier analysis of 587 of the donors used high-throughput TCR beta sequencing to judge whether each TCR beta V gene segment behaved as functional or pseudogenic.

The library was prepared using the immunoSEQ multiplex PCR assay. For the multiplex PCR, a mixture combining 60 forward primers for TCR Vbeta segments and 13 reverse primers for TCR Jbeta segments was used. Amplification of the CDR3 region of rearranged TCR beta genes was performed with a multiplex PCR assay on genomic DNA. The Illumina HiSeq System was used to sequence the amplified TCR beta libraries as 87-base-pair reads. In the source study's methods: In a later analysis, 70 million to 95 million unique TCR beta chains were counted across the 690 or so repertoires, and approximately 11 million of these chains were shared by at least two donors. A nearest-neighbor algorithm error-corrected the raw reads and collapsed the reads into unique sequences, merging closely related sequences to remove PCR and sequencing errors. Alignment of CDR3 sequences to IMGT reference sequences was used to assign V, D and J gene segments. For a sequence to be retained, at least a six-nucleotide match to both a V gene segment and a J gene segment was required. A rearrangement was called productive if the CDR3 had no stop codons and remained in frame with V and J, and every other rearrangement was called non-productive. Following IMGT convention, CDR3 was defined as the stretch from the second conserved V-encoded cysteine to the conserved J-encoded phenylalanine. The earlier analysis of a few hundred of the donors excluded sequences that lacked an unambiguous match to a single V gene segment. An earlier analysis of approximately 590 of the donors classified V segments as functional when productive rearrangements were above 56.7% and as segregating when the standard deviation between donors was above 5%. A statistical classification framework was built to diagnose cytomegalovirus status from the catalog of TCR beta chain sequences. A later analysis assigned V and J genes by comparing TCR nucleotide sequences with IMGT/GENE-DB human TR gene sequences. A later analysis assigned CDR3 sequences and most-parsimonious VDJ recombination scenarios with the TCRdist pipeline. In a later analysis, each TCR beta chain was defined by its CDR3 amino acid sequence together with its V-gene family, and reads without a unique V-gene family were excluded. To address suspected cross-contamination and a sequencing artifact, a later analysis removed 592 highly shared, low-generation-probability nucleotide sequences. In a later analysis, a clonal expansion index was calculated for each public chain from normalized within-repertoire ranks of inferred template counts. Generation probabilities in a later analysis came from a VDJ recombination model fitted to out-of-frame rearrangements, and those results were checked against IGoR. In a later analysis, hypergeometric tests were used to score TCR-TCR, TCR-HLA and TCR-CMV co-occurrence, with a repertoire-size bias correction applied to TCR pairs. In a later analysis, false discovery rates were estimated by permuting HLA or CMV assignments 20 times. A later analysis grouped co-occurring TCRs with DBSCAN, adding TCRdist sequence similarity when clustering within HLA-allele-positive subsets. Co-occurrence clustering excluded repertoires with fewer than 30,000 or more than 120,000 public chains, plus five with anomalous nucleotide sharing. TCRdb obtained this table from immuneACCESS and retained in-frame rearrangements with V and J assigned. These tables miss some clones; where compared with another copy, unresolved V genes account for less than half of the shortfall, and the remainder is unexplained. The V and J calls and the clone size are those of that table, but D and trimming were determined from the DNA. For this sample the table gives some 140,000 clones, of which 75% to 80% were detected only once. Of the sample, about 1.1% is held by the ten largest clones.

The cohort was made up of hundreds of healthy bone marrow donors. At the time of sampling, all cohort members were nominally healthy, though unrecorded immune exposures were likely present. The donor tested CMV seronegative, placing the donor among the approximately 400 seronegative members of the cohort. Each donor provided a peripheral blood sample, and peripheral blood mononuclear cells were used for TCR beta sequencing. Genomic DNA extraction from the blood cell samples was performed with the Qiagen DNeasy Blood Extraction Kit. Notes on this clone: The clone's antigen remains unknown. Qualities for individual bases were not recorded, and no much larger clone is one base off.

Findings and caveats that apply to the study as a whole: A further reported finding was that TCR beta sequences accurately predicted the HLA-A and HLA-B alleles for most subjects in the first cohort. Most CMV-associated TCR beta chains appeared to be HLA-restricted in a later analysis, and the HLA associations seemed to be driven largely by CMV exposure. Correlated functional status among segregating V segments might reflect linkage disequilibrium, but an unknown experimental factor could not be ruled out. CMV serostatus was the only immune exposure information available for the cohort. Specific HLA alleles were associated with about 17,000 TCR beta sequences at a false discovery rate of 0.05 in a later analysis. A group of highly shared sequence variants was considered likely to be a technical artifact of the sequencing pipeline. Broadly in line with IMGT annotations, most TCR beta V segments showed up in productive rearrangements about 90% or about 30% of the time in an earlier analysis of around 550 of the donors. A few of the identified cytomegalovirus-associated TCR beta chains were confirmed in vitro to be specific for cytomegalovirus antigens. Roughly uniform sequencing depth across donors was assumed in presence/absence analyses, although this assumption may not hold. Across donors, most TCR sequences were observed very rarely, whereas some public TCRs were present in many individuals. In a later analysis, HLA-associated TCR beta chains were found to be more clonally expanded and to have lower generation probabilities than equally common non-associated chains. When HLA alleles, especially DR and DQ, strongly co-occurred, TCR associations were difficult to assign to individual alleles. Because counts were too low, some 17 rarely observed V segments, including chromosome 9 orphons, were excluded from the earlier analysis of a few hundred of the donors. According to the authors, the approach could potentially be generalized to other disease states and immunological phenotypes. According to a later genetic analysis, donors in an Asian-associated ancestry cluster had fewer N-insertions in productive TCRs than the approximately 670-donor mean. The study listed 150 to 200 TCR beta chains as associated with cytomegalovirus. An association between a missense DCLRE1C variant and V-gene and J-gene trimming of TCR beta chains was found in a later genetic analysis and replicated in an independent cohort. According to a later analysis, parvovirus B19, influenza, CMV and Epstein-Barr virus appeared linked to several top co-occurrence clusters. The classifier was reported to diagnose cytomegalovirus status with high specificity and sensitivity in both the original cohort and the validation cohort. The cohort was sequenced for TCR beta chains only, and without alpha or paired-chain data the features that could be detected were limited. Some IMGT-functional V segments, including TRBV6-2 and TRBV6-3, could not be told apart with the 87-base-pair reads, so those segments were excluded. In a later analysis, the rate of TCR association differed among HLA loci, with DRB1 alleles having the most associated TCRs and HLA-C alleles having the fewest. Because some donors lacked HLA typing at each locus, the association tests relied only on the typed subset.

There are 14 amino acids in the CDR3, from cysteine to phenylalanine inclusive. Only CDR3 DNA remains: 42 bases, in frame from the first base. Trimming at the junction amounts to 4 bases on V and 4 bases on J, and the germline ends lie 13 bases apart. From a lookup of the germline V gene, CDR1 and CDR2 are MNHEY and SVGAGI. The TCR originated in a male donor in good health and CMV-seronegative. The chain couples TRBV6-5 to TRBJ2-5; TRBD1 is a weak D gene call, 5 bases matching. Source material: PBMCs. In nucleotides, the sequence is TGTGCCAGCAGTTTGCAGACAGAGCGAGAGACCCAGTACTTC. Its translation reads: CASSLQTERETQYF.